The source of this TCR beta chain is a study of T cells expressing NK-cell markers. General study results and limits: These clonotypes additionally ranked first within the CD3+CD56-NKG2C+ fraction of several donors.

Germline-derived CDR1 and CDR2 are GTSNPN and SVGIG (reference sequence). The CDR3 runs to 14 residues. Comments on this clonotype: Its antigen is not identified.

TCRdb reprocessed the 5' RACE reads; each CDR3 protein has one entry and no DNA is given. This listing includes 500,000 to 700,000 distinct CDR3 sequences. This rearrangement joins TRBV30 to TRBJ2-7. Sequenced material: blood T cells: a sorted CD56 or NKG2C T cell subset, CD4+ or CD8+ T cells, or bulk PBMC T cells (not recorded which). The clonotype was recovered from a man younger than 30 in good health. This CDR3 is CAWSGRNTRNEQYF.